These 5 T cell receptor beta chains were sequenced from one sample in a study of shared clonotypes between healthy human individuals. Sequencing was performed with immunoSEQ multiplex PCR; in TCRdb, only in-frame clones are kept and a portion is missing. The table has approximately 1,500,000 clones, 95% to 97% seen once. The sequenced sample was naive CD4+ T cells sorted from blood. Subset indicated: CD45RA+ positively selected. These receptors were taken from a man younger than 45 in good health.

This chain connects TRBV15 to TRBJ1-1, with D uncertain. The V gene's germline CDR1 is LNHNV and CDR2 YYDKDF (reference sequence). The CDR3 runs 14 residues. V shed 1 base and J shed 6 bases, with 12 bases lying between them. The CDR3, as DNA: TGTGCCACCAGCAGAGGTCGGGGTGGGGCTGAAGCTTTCTTT. Translated: CATSRGRGGAEAFF. Combining the CDR3 with reference TRBV15 and TRBJ1-1 gives the whole variable domain DAMVIQNPRYQVTQFGKPVTLSCSQTLNHNVMYWYQQKSSQAPKLLFHYYDKDFNNEADTPDNFQSRRPNTSFCFLDIRSPGLGDTAMYLCATSRGRGGAEAFFGQGTRLTVV.

This chain connects TRBV29-1 to TRBJ2-7; perhaps TRBD1 as D (5 bases). CDR1 is SQVTM, CDR2 ANQGSEA, per germline. The CDR3 has 11 amino acids. V dropped 4 bases and J dropped 5 bases, with 9 bases sitting between them. CDR3 bases: TGCAGCGTTGCCAGGGCTAACGAGCAGTACTTC. Translation gives CSVARANEQYF.

V usage is TRBV7-9 and J usage is TRBJ2-3; 7 bases are a match to TRBD1. Germline assignment: CDR1 SEHNR and CDR2 FQNEAQ (reference sequence). Trimming took 6 bases from V and 1 from J; bases not matched to a gene: 10. CDR3 length: 16 residues. The CDR3 here is CASRNRGGLGTDTQYF. The CDR3 region has the DNA TGTGCCAGCAGGAACCGAGGGGGCCTGGGCACAGATACGCAGTATTTT.

V and J are TRBV9 and TRBJ2-7; tentatively, D is TRBD1 or TRBD2 (5 bases each). Germline CDR1 reads SGDLS; CDR2 reads YYNGEE. V lost 2 bases to trimming and J lost 7 bases, with 16 bases between them. The CDR3 has 14 amino acids. Written as DNA, the CDR3 is TGTGCCAGCAGCGTCACTGCCTGGGACGGGGAGCAGTACTTC. It translates to CASSVTAWDGEQYF.

CDR3 residues: CASSFPGGRNQPQHF. As DNA, the CDR3 is TGTGCCAGCAGCTTTCCCGGGGGACGGAATCAGCCCCAGCATTTT. V gene TRBV7-8 combines with J gene TRBJ1-5, with a possible D match to TRBD1 (5 bases). From germline, CDR1 is SGHVS and CDR2 FQNEAQ. The CDR3 contains 15 residues. V shed 3 bases and J shed 4 bases, with 13 bases lying between them.